This T cell receptor beta chain was observed in a study of T-cell reconstitution after alpha-beta-depleted transplantation in children. The TCRbeta library incorporated unique molecular identifiers. Via MiXCR, TCRdb re-called the PCR reads, giving one row per CDR3 protein. Here the sample spans around 380,000 distinct CDR3 sequences, roughly 11% being singletons. This clonotype appeared a few times. This CDR3 contains 13 residues. CDR1 and CDR2 (germline): MNHEY, SVGEGT. The V end lost 6 bases, the J end lost 7 bases, and 13 bases lay between the germline ends. The chain combines TRBV6-2 or TRBV6-3 with TRBJ2-1; D gene uncertain. This sequence was found in a human donor who donated a stem cell graft to a child with acute myeloid leukemia. Here the sequenced sample was PBMCs from the stem cell graft donor, taken from the stem cell graft. CDR3 protein: CASSRLNLNEQFF. For the CDR3, the DNA is TGTGCCAGCAGCAGGCTCAATCTTAATGAGCAGTTCTTC.